These 26 T cell receptor beta chains were sequenced from one sample in a study of blood T cell repertoires in COVID-19. The assay was immunoSEQ multiplex PCR, and TCRdb's table has in-frame clones only and misses some. This table holds some 240,000 clones, approximately 80% found once. The source material was peripheral blood. Receptor source: a woman older than 75 with COVID-19, enrolled during active disease.

This chain uses TRBV7-9 with TRBJ1-2; possible D gene TRBD1, 6 bases. Germline-derived CDR1 and CDR2 are SEHNR and FQNEAQ (reference sequence). Trimming cost V 5 bases and J 2 bases, with 18 bases left between them. The CDR3 has 16 residues. The CDR3 nucleotides are TGTGCCAGCAGCCCAGTAGGGGGGGCCTTCAACTATGGCTACACCTTC. This gives the protein CASSPVGGAFNYGYTF.

The J gene is TRBJ2-5, the V gene TRBV5-8; 10 nucleotides agree with TRBD2. The germline CDR1 and CDR2 sequences are SGHTS and YDEGEE. The CDR3 length is 17 residues. V trimming: 1 base; J trimming: 1 base; junction bases outside the gene matches: 7. The CDR3, as DNA: TGTGCCAGCAGCTTGAACCGACTAGCGGGCACCCAAGAGACCCAGTACTTC. Protein sequence: CASSLNRLAGTQETQYF.

Comment on this clone: One end of the junction fails to match germline, which may point to a read error. The chain carries TRBV19 and TRBJ1-5; D remains ambiguous. The germline V gene has CDR1 LNHDA and CDR2 SQIVND (reference sequence). The CDR3 has 15 residues. The CDR3 spells CASSMVVNSNQPQHF. CDR3 sequence (DNA): TGTGCCAGCAGTATGGTAGTCAATAGCAATCAGCCCCAGCATTTT.

The chain is built from TRBV7-3 and TRBJ2-5; 10 nucleotides match TRBD2. Germline loops: CDR1 SGHTA, CDR2 FQGTGA. V shed 5 bases, J shed 3 bases, and the junction held 3 bases outside the gene matches. The CDR3 runs 14 residues. The CDR3 DNA follows: TGTGCCAGCAGCCTAAGCGGGAGGGAAGAGACCCAGTACTTC. This translates into CASSLSGREETQYF.

This clone has only a few counts. The rearrangement links TRBV13 to TRBJ2-7; tentatively, D is TRBD1 (6 bases). The CDR3 runs to 16 residues. Germline values: CDR1 PRHDT, CDR2 FYEKMQ (reference sequence). V was clipped by 2 bases and J by 0 bases, with 14 bases between them. In nucleotides, the CDR3 is TGTGCCAGCAGCTTATCCCCAGGGGATAGCTCCTACGAGCAGTACTTC. It is translated as CASSLSPGDSSYEQYF.

This clone was observed a few times. The rearrangement links TRBV19 to TRBJ1-1; 10 nucleotides agree with TRBD1. This CDR3 has 16 residues. Germline lookup yields CDR1 LNHDA and CDR2 SQIVND (reference sequence). J lost 1 base, V lost 1 base, and 3 bases had no gene match. In nucleotides, the CDR3 is TGTGCCAGTAGTATAGCCCGGGACAGGGGGAACACTGAAGCTTTCTTT. Its translation: CASSIARDRGNTEAFF.

The chain carries TRBV5-1 and TRBJ2-7, with 9 bases identical to TRBD2. CDR3 length: 18 residues. The V gene's germline CDR1 is SGHRS and CDR2 YFSETQ. The ends lost 5 bases at V and 4 bases at J; junction bases unmatched: 19. This CDR3 is CASSRRQLAGGLVYEQYF. For the CDR3, the DNA is TGCGCCAGCAGTCGCCGTCAGCTGGCGGGAGGGTTGGTATACGAGCAGTACTTC.

The chain is built from TRBV18 and TRBJ2-2; D unresolved. This CDR3 is built from 16 residues. V lost 6 bases to trimming and J lost 0 bases, with 14 bases between them. Germline V CDR1 and CDR2: KGHSH, LQKENI. CDR3: CASSRLLPANTGELFF. The CDR3 DNA reads TGTGCCAGCTCTCGACTCCTCCCGGCGAACACCGGGGAGCTGTTTTTT.

This chain links TRBV6-2 or TRBV6-3 with TRBJ2-5; 10 nucleotides agree with TRBD2. There are 16 residues in the CDR3. Germline V gene sequence: CDR1 MNHEY, CDR2 SVGEGT. V shed 8 bases, J shed 1 base, and the junction held 10 bases outside the gene matches. The CDR3: CASRLKREGPQETQYF. The CDR3, as DNA: TGTGCCAGCCGCCTCAAGCGGGAGGGCCCCCAAGAGACCCAGTACTTC.

The V and J genes are TRBV3-1 (or the pseudogene TRBV3-2) and TRBJ1-3, with no clear D. The CDR3 covers 15 residues. The germline gives CDR1 LGHDT, CDR2 YNNKEL (reference sequence). V dropped 0 bases and J dropped 2 bases, with 8 bases sitting between them. CDR3 DNA sequence: TGTGCCAGCAGCCAAGATGACATGACTGGAAACACCATATATTTT. Its translation is CASSQDDMTGNTIYF.

This sequence joins TRBV5-8 and TRBJ2-4, with TRBD1 matching over 10 bases. The CDR3 is 17 amino acids. The V segment lost 4 bases and the J segment 2 bases; nucleotides outside the gene matches: 9. Per germline, CDR1 SGHTS and CDR2 YDEGEE. The DNA for the CDR3 is TGTGCCAGCAGCAACCCGGACAGGGGGGCTACCAAAAACATTCAGTACTTC. It codes for CASSNPDRGATKNIQYF.

The table lists this clone with a few counts. The V call is TRBV19, the J call TRBJ2-5, with TRBD2 matching over 9 bases. The V gene end was trimmed by 6 bases and the J gene end by 2 bases; junction bases not matched to a gene: 7. This CDR3 is 15 amino acids long. The V gene's germline CDR1 is LNHDA and CDR2 SQIVND (reference sequence). The DNA for the CDR3 is TGTGCCAGTAGCAGACTAGCGGCACTGCAAGAGACCCAGTACTTC. It yields the protein CASSRLAALQETQYF.

The chain joins TRBV10-1 to TRBJ2-1, with D tentatively TRBD1 (5 bases). Germline V gene lookup returns CDR1 WNHNN and CDR2 SYGVQD (reference sequence). This CDR3 is built from 14 residues. V was clipped by 4 bases and J by 6 bases, with 13 bases between them. The CDR3 nucleotides are TGCGCCAGCAGTGGGTCGTGGCAGGGCAATGAGCAGTTCTTC. It codes for CASSGSWQGNEQFF.

This chain uses TRBV6-6 with TRBJ2-7; TRBD1 aligns across 8 bases. Germline CDR1 MNHNY, CDR2 SVGAGI (reference sequence). CDR3 length: 14 amino acids. V shed 4 bases, J shed 3 bases, and the junction held 5 bases outside the gene matches. CDR3 protein: CASSFRDRFYEQYF. CDR3 sequence (DNA): TGTGCCAGCAGTTTCCGGGACAGGTTCTACGAGCAGTACTTC.

This clone was counted only a few times. The CDR3 DNA follows: TGTGCCAGCAGCCCGGGGGGCCGGAACACTGAAGCTTTCTTT. This sequence encodes CASSPGGRNTEAFF. The V call is TRBV7-3, the J call TRBJ1-1; perhaps TRBD1 as D (6 bases). The CDR3 spans 14 residues. Looked up from germline, CDR1 is SGHTA and CDR2 is FQGTGA. Trimming shortened V by 5 bases and J by 1 base, and 11 bases separated the two germline ends.

The genes are TRBV18 and TRBJ1-3, with a tentative D call TRBD1 (6 bases). The CDR3 consists of 15 residues. The germline CDR1 and CDR2 sequences are KGHSH and LQKENI. V lost 3 bases to trimming and J lost 4 bases, with 13 bases between them. CDR3 nucleotide sequence: TGTGCCAGCTCACCGGAAACAGGGTCAGGAAACACCATATATTTT. This encodes CASSPETGSGNTIYF.

CDR3 nucleotides: TGTGCCAGCAGGCGGGAGAACACTGAAGCTTTCTTT. This encodes CASRRENTEAFF. The gene calls are TRBV6-5 and TRBJ1-1; D unclear. CDR1 is MNHEY and CDR2 is SVGAGI in the germline V gene. The CDR3 consists of 12 residues. Trimming removed 6 bases from V and 1 base from J, with 6 bases in between.

This chain links TRBV6-6 with TRBJ1-3, with TRBD1 as a possible D gene (5 bases). The length of the CDR3 is 15 residues. Germline V gives CDR1 MNHNY, CDR2 SVGAGI (reference sequence). V dropped 8 bases and J dropped 0 bases, with 14 bases sitting between them. DNA for the CDR3: TGTGCCAGCTCCCGACAGAGAGACTCTGGAAACACCATATATTTT. This translates into CASSRQRDSGNTIYF.

CDR3 residues: CASSLARRSSGIGETQYF. In nucleotides, the CDR3 is TGTGCCAGCAGCTTAGCGAGGAGGTCTAGCGGGATAGGGGAGACCCAGTACTTC. This sequence joins TRBV7-2 and TRBJ2-5; 9 bases fit TRBD2. V was clipped by 0 bases and J by 5 bases; unmatched bases: 13. CDR1 SGHTA and CDR2 FQGNSA come from the germline V gene. This CDR3 is 18 amino acids long.

V is TRBV4-1 and J is TRBJ2-3; D not certain. The ends were cut back, 3 bases at V and 0 bases at J, with 16 bases in the middle. This CDR3 is built from 17 residues. The germline CDR1 and CDR2 sequences are MGHRA and YSYEKL. CDR3 sequence: CASSQISGRSSTDTQYF. CDR3 nucleotides: TGCGCCAGCAGCCAGATCAGTGGGCGCAGTAGCACAGATACGCAGTATTTT.

V gene TRBV19 combines with J gene TRBJ2-3; D is undetermined. V shed 6 bases and J shed 0 bases, with 13 bases lying between them. The germline V gene has CDR1 LNHDA and CDR2 SQIVND (reference sequence). The CDR3 sequence is 15 residues long. CDR3 protein: CASSLRGPSTDTQYF. The DNA of the CDR3 is TGTGCCAGTAGCCTCAGAGGCCCTAGCACAGATACGCAGTATTTT. Variable domain in full (rest from reference TRBV19 and TRBJ2-3): DGGITQSPKYLFRKEGQNVTLSCEQNLNHDAMYWYRQDPGQGLRLIYYSQIVNDFQKGDIAEGYSVSREKKESFPLTVTSAQKNPTAFYLCASSLRGPSTDTQYFGPGTRLTVL.

This rearrangement joins TRBV3-1 (or the pseudogene TRBV3-2) to TRBJ2-7, with D tentatively TRBD2 (5 bases). The CDR3 is made up of 17 amino acids. Germline V gene data show CDR1 as LGHDT and CDR2 as YNNKEL (reference sequence). Trimming stripped 4 bases from V and 0 bases from J, with 19 bases between. CDR3 in DNA: TGTGCCAGCAGCCGATCCTCGCCCCGAGGGTACTCCTACGAGCAGTACTTC. It yields the protein CASSRSSPRGYSYEQYF.

The rearrangement links TRBV29-1 to TRBJ1-2, with D perhaps TRBD1 (5 bases). Trimming removed 6 bases at V and 8 bases at J, with 13 bases between. The CDR3 sequence is 11 residues long. Per the germline V gene, CDR1 is SQVTM and CDR2 is ANQGSEA. The CDR3: CSVWGLGGYTF. CDR3 sequence (DNA): TGCAGCGTATGGGGCCTCGGAGGCTACACCTTC. Full variable domain (remainder filled in from reference TRBV29-1 and TRBJ1-2): SAVISQKPSRDICQRGTSLTIQCQVDSQVTMMFWYRQQPGQSLTLIATANQGSEATYESGFVIDKFPISRPNLTFSTLTVSNMSPEDSSIYLCSVWGLGGYTFGSGTRLTVV.

The V gene is TRBV28, the J gene TRBJ1-4; D may be TRBD1 (6 bases). Germline assignment: CDR1 MDHEN and CDR2 SYDVKM. The germline V and J ends were trimmed by 7 bases and 0 bases, with 12 bases remaining between them. This CDR3 spans 15 amino acids. CDR3: CASKSDRSTNEKLFF. The CDR3 DNA follows: TGTGCCAGCAAGTCGGACAGATCAACTAATGAAAAACTGTTTTTT.

V and J are TRBV19 and TRBJ1-1, with TRBD1 as a possible D gene (5 bases). Germline V gene sequence: CDR1 LNHDA, CDR2 SQIVND (reference sequence). The V end was cut by 6 bases, the J end by 1 base, with 12 bases between. CDR3 length: 14 amino acids. The CDR3 loop reads CASSRTGKNTEAFF. The CDR3 DNA reads as TGTGCCAGTAGCAGAACAGGCAAGAACACTGAAGCTTTCTTT.

About this clone: Other DNA variants within this sample encode the same CDR3. This sequence joins TRBV7-2 and TRBJ1-2; unclear D gene. This CDR3 comprises 15 residues. V was clipped by 5 bases and J by 3 bases, with 16 bases between them. The germline V gene has CDR1 SGHTA and CDR2 FQGNSA. The chain's CDR3 is CASSPHGPGYYGYTF. The CDR3 DNA is TGTGCCAGCAGCCCCCATGGGCCGGGATACTATGGCTACACCTTC.